This T cell receptor beta chain derives from a study of identical twins. Findings and limits, study-wide: Fewer insertions characterized abundant cord blood beta clonotypes, whereas memory repertoires showed none. In drawing conclusions, the study used cross-sectional statistical analysis and did not follow the same donors. Modeled out-of-frame TCR alpha sharing in monozygotic twins fell below observed levels.

This clonotype was found many times. What it binds is not known. Germline CDR1 reads SQVTM; CDR2 reads ANQGSEA. V shed 5 bases, J shed 2 bases, and the junction held 6 bases outside the gene matches. The CDR3 loop spans 13 amino acids. Each cDNA held unique molecular identifiers, and template switching gave it a universal primer site. TCRdb independently ran MiXCR on the 5' RACE reads; one entry per CDR3 protein. The sample lists a few hundred thousand distinct CDR3 sequences; around 8.3% were seen once. The sample was also linked to a second study, of yellow fever vaccine responses in identical twins.

This chain joins TRBV29-1 and TRBJ2-7; 7 bases agree with TRBD1. The receptor was derived from a woman aged 18-30 years in good health. The sequencing input was CD8+ T cells sorted from blood. DNA for the CDR3: TGCAGCGTTTCCAGGACAGGTACCTACGAGCAGTACTTC. This gives the protein CSVSRTGTYEQYF.